The 23 T cell receptor beta chains given below trace back to one sample, sequenced in a study of early T cells in non-severe SARS-CoV-2 infection (dated by TCRdb to 2020 to 2022). The library came from 5' RACE. This sample was sequenced with a NextSeq 500. The public reads were reanalyzed by TCRdb: fastp trimming at Q25, MiXCR alignment, in-frame beta chains only. Every entry covers one CDR3 protein and lists the most common genes and DNA from its rows. This sample comprises some 40,000 distinct CDR3 sequences, over 4% of them detected only once. The top ten clones comprise 4.5% to 5.5% of the sample. Input material: whole blood. The receptor source for this set is an adult who was a healthcare worker with PCR-confirmed SARS-CoV-2 infection or an uninfected control (not recorded which).

This clonotype is judged medium-sized. The chain is built from TRBV7-9 and TRBJ2-7; 12 nucleotides agree with TRBD2. The CDR3 is made up of 16 amino acids. Per germline, CDR1 SEHNR and CDR2 FQNEAQ (reference sequence). The V segment lost 3 bases and the J segment 7 bases; nucleotides outside the gene matches: 10. CDR3 in DNA: TGTGCCAGCAGCTTCCGCACTAGCGGGGGGCGCCAGGAGCAGTACTTC. Translated: CASSFRTSGGRQEQYF. Variable domain in full (rest from reference TRBV7-9 and TRBJ2-7): DTGVSQNPRHKITKRGQNVTFRCDPISEHNRLYWYRQTLGQGPEFLTYFQNEAQLEKSRLLSDRFSAERPKGSFSTLEIQRTEQGDSAMYLCASSFRTSGGRQEQYFGPGTRLTVT.

The table lists this clonotype with many counts. CDR3: CASTLGDRGYQPQHF. The CDR3 DNA reads TGTGCCAGCACCCTGGGGGACAGGGGATATCAGCCCCAGCATTTT. The rearrangement uses TRBV12-3 or TRBV12-4 and TRBJ1-5, with 10 bases matching TRBD1. The CDR3 is 15 amino acids. After removal of 7 bases from V and 5 bases from J, the junction contained 8 bases not matched to a gene.

This clonotype was seen at least ten times. The DNA for the CDR3 is TGTGCCAGCAGCCAAGTCCAGGCCTTAACCTACAATGAGCAGTTCTTC. Protein product: CASSQVQALTYNEQFF. The genes are TRBV3-1 and TRBJ2-1; unclear D gene. The germline V gene has CDR1 LGHDT and CDR2 YNNKEL (reference sequence). Deletions cut 1 base from V and 2 bases from J, with 12 bases between. The CDR3 has 16 amino acids.

Many counts were recorded for this clonotype. V gene TRBV6-2 or TRBV6-3 combines with J gene TRBJ2-1; TRBD1 matches 7 bases. This CDR3 spans 16 amino acids. V dropped 8 bases and J dropped 5; count of bases not matched to a gene: 15. Germline lookup yields CDR1 MNHEY and CDR2 SVGEGT. Here the CDR3 DNA reads TGTGCCAGCCTCCTAACCGGGACAGCAAGGGACAATGAGCAGTTCTTC. Amino acid sequence: CASLLTGTARDNEQFF.

The J gene is TRBJ2-1, the V gene TRBV6-5; D is undetermined. The CDR3 extends over 14 amino acids. Trimming shortened V by 7 bases and J by 0 bases, and 10 bases separated the two germline ends. Germline V gene lookup returns CDR1 MNHEY and CDR2 SVGAGI. The CDR3 is CASNPYSSYNEQFF. DNA for the CDR3: TGTGCCAGCAATCCCTATAGCTCCTACAATGAGCAGTTCTTC.

This clonotype was detected a few times. This chain links TRBV15 with TRBJ2-2; 14 nucleotides match TRBD2. CDR3 size: 17 residues. Germline values: CDR1 LNHNV, CDR2 YYDKDF (reference sequence). V was clipped by 3 bases and J by 6 bases; unmatched bases: 6. The CDR3 nucleotides read TGTGCCACCAGCAGGAAGGGACTAGCGGGAGACCCCGGGGAGCTGTTTTTT. Translating gives CATSRKGLAGDPGELFF.

The V call is TRBV12-3 or TRBV12-4, the J call TRBJ1-4; 9 bases fit TRBD1. V lost 5 bases, J lost 0 bases, and 1 base stayed unmatched. The CDR3 extends over 15 amino acids. Here the CDR3 reads CASSGDRATNEKLFF. The CDR3, as DNA: TGTGCCAGCAGTGGGGACAGGGCAACTAATGAAAAACTGTTTTTT.

Only a few counts were recorded for this clonotype. The chain employs TRBV9 and TRBJ2-2; D is ambiguous. The CDR3 covers 14 residues. Germline CDR1 reads SGDLS; CDR2 reads YYNGEE. V was pared by 3 bases and J by 0 bases, with 6 bases between. The CDR3 nucleotides read TGTGCCAGCAGCGAACAGCCGAACACCGGGGAGCTGTTTTTT. This translates into CASSEQPNTGELFF. Filled out from reference TRBV9 and TRBJ2-2, the complete variable domain reads DSGVTQTPKHLITATGQRVTLRCSPRSGDLSVYWYQQSLDQGLQFLIQYYNGEERAKGNILERFSAQQFPDLHSELNLSSLELGDSALYFCASSEQPNTGELFFGEGSRLTVL.

This clonotype has at least ten counts. The chain has TRBV11-2 and TRBJ2-3; D is perhaps TRBD2 (5 bases). CDR3 size: 18 residues. Germline V gene lookup returns CDR1 SGHAT and CDR2 FQNNGV. V lost 0 bases and J 2 bases, leaving 18 bases between the germline ends. This CDR3 is CASSLDDSSRGSTDTQYF. Here the CDR3 DNA reads TGTGCCAGCAGCTTAGATGACTCTTCCCGAGGGTCCACAGATACGCAGTATTTT.

In its sample, this clonotype was seen many times. The chain joins TRBV7-9 to TRBJ2-7; D assignment may be TRBD1 or TRBD2 (5 bases each). Germline loops: CDR1 SEHNR, CDR2 FQNEAQ (reference sequence). Between the trimmed V and J ends, which lost 1 base and 6 bases, there was a span of 10 bases. CDR3 length: 13 amino acids. The CDR3 sequence: CASSLGGVGEQYF. The CDR3 DNA sequence: TGTGCCAGCAGCTTAGGAGGGGTCGGCGAGCAGTACTTC. Drawing the rest from reference TRBV7-9 and TRBJ2-7, the complete variable domain is DTGVSQNPRHKITKRGQNVTFRCDPISEHNRLYWYRQTLGQGPEFLTYFQNEAQLEKSRLLSDRFSAERPKGSFSTLEIQRTEQGDSAMYLCASSLGGVGEQYFGPGTRLTVT.

This clonotype was seen at least ten times. The genes are TRBV3-1 and TRBJ1-1; the D gene is possibly TRBD1 (5 bases). The CDR3 runs 13 residues. V was shortened by 0 bases and J by 9 bases, with 11 bases between the two germline ends. Germline V gives CDR1 LGHDT, CDR2 YNNKEL (reference sequence). The CDR3 spells CASSQEWGVQAFF. CDR3 nucleotide sequence: TGTGCCAGCAGCCAAGAATGGGGGGTTCAAGCTTTCTTT.

This clonotype was picked up many times. This chain connects TRBV2 to TRBJ1-5; 7 bases match TRBD1. The CDR3 runs 13 residues. Trimming cost V 6 bases and J 5 bases; bases outside gene matches: 4. CDR1 is SNHLY, CDR2 FYNNEI, per germline. CDR3 nucleotides: TGTGCCAGCAGGGGACAGATAGATCAGCCCCAGCATTTT. It specifies CASRGQIDQPQHF.

This clonotype was picked up many times. The V and J genes are TRBV20-1 and TRBJ1-2; 8 positions agree with TRBD1. After removal of 4 bases from V and 6 bases from J, the junction contained 4 bases not matched to a gene. Germline CDR1 reads DFQATT; CDR2 reads SNEGSKA (reference sequence). This CDR3 comprises 12 residues. In DNA, the CDR3 is TGCAGTGCTACTAGGACAGGGCATGGCTACACCTTC. Translated, it gives CSATRTGHGYTF.

The table lists this clonotype with a few counts. The chain recombines TRBV30 with TRBJ1-1; D is unresolved. The germline V and J ends were trimmed by 0 bases and 5 bases, with 4 bases remaining between them. The CDR3 is made up of 11 amino acids. Germline values: CDR1 GTSNPN, CDR2 SVGIG (reference sequence). CDR3 DNA sequence: TGTGCCTGGAGTGTAGTGACTGAAGCTTTCTTT. This translates into CAWSVVTEAFF.

In its sample, this clonotype was seen a few times. V and J are TRBV18 and TRBJ2-5; 7 nucleotides align to TRBD1. Germline V lookup: CDR1 KGHSH, CDR2 LQKENI. V gave up 3 bases and J gave up 5 bases; unmatched junction bases: 6. The CDR3 consists of 14 residues. CDR3 sequence reads: CASSPWDSGETQYF. DNA for the CDR3: TGTGCCAGCTCACCCTGGGACAGTGGGGAGACCCAGTACTTC.

This chain links TRBV4-1 with TRBJ2-5; 7 positions agree with TRBD1. This CDR3 contains 14 residues. V trimming: 1 base; J trimming: 2 bases; junction bases outside the gene matches: 1. Germline V gene data show CDR1 as MGHRA and CDR2 as YSYEKL. CDR3 nucleotide sequence: TGCGCCAGCAGCCAAGGGGACAGACAAGAGACCCAGTACTTC. It yields the protein CASSQGDRQETQYF.

This clonotype has just a few counts. The chain links TRBV18 to TRBJ2-3; maybe TRBD1 (6 bases). CDR3 length equals 16 residues. From germline, CDR1 is KGHSH and CDR2 LQKENI. The germline V and J ends were trimmed by 2 bases and 0 bases, with 12 bases remaining between them. This chain's CDR3 is CASSPKGVTSTDTQYF. The CDR3, as DNA: TGTGCCAGCTCACCAAAGGGGGTAACTAGCACAGATACGCAGTATTTT.

This clonotype was picked up a small number of times. The DNA of the CDR3 is TGCAGCGGGGCTACCTCTGGAAACACCATATATTTT. Protein: CSGATSGNTIYF. The chain uses TRBV29-1 and TRBJ1-3; D not resolved. V was shortened by 7 bases and J by 0 bases, with 7 bases between the two germline ends. The germline V gene has CDR1 SQVTM and CDR2 ANQGSEA. This CDR3 contains 12 residues. Full variable domain (rest looked up from reference TRBV29-1 and TRBJ1-3): SAVISQKPSRDICQRGTSLTIQCQVDSQVTMMFWYRQQPGQSLTLIATANQGSEATYESGFVIDKFPISRPNLTFSTLTVSNMSPEDSSIYLCSGATSGNTIYFGEGSWLTVV.

This clonotype is deemed medium-sized. As DNA, the CDR3 is TGTGCCAGCAGCTTGAGCGGGACCACCGGGGAGCTGTTTTTT. Its translation is CASSLSGTTGELFF. V usage is TRBV7-2 and J usage is TRBJ2-2, with 7 bases identical to TRBD2. V was pared by 3 bases and J by 4 bases, with 2 bases of the junction left unmatched. Per the germline V gene, CDR1 is SGHTA and CDR2 is FQGNSA. The CDR3 extends over 14 amino acids.

This chain uses TRBV30 with TRBJ2-7; possibly TRBD1 or TRBD2 for D (5 bases each). The CDR3 length is 13 residues. Looked up from germline, CDR1 is GTSNPN and CDR2 is SVGIG (reference sequence). Trimming removed 5 bases from V and 2 bases from J, with 13 bases in between. CDR3 in amino acids: CAWGRDGTYEQYF. For the CDR3, the DNA is TGTGCCTGGGGAAGGGACGGTACCTACGAGCAGTACTTC.

The table lists this clonotype with many counts. This rearrangement joins TRBV29-1 to TRBJ2-7, with 7 bases lining up with TRBD1. Germline CDR1 and CDR2: SQVTM and ANQGSEA. This CDR3 has 13 amino acids. J gave up 2 bases and V 4 bases, and 5 bases lay outside the gene matches. The CDR3, as DNA: TGCAGCGTTGCAGACAGGGAGCCCTACGAGCAGTACTTC. It codes for CSVADREPYEQYF.

This clonotype was seen a few times. The chain employs TRBV20-1 and TRBJ2-3; D not resolved. With 4 bases removed from V and 7 bases from J, the gap between germline ends came to 18 bases. The CDR3 consists of 14 residues. In germline, CDR1 is DFQATT, CDR2 SNEGSKA (reference sequence). The CDR3 DNA sequence: TGCAGTGCTACACTAACCACCAACCCAAATACGCAGTATTTT. As protein: CSATLTTNPNTQYF.

This clonotype has at least ten counts. The V call is TRBV20-1, the J call TRBJ2-1; 9 bases agree with TRBD2. The CDR3 is made up of 17 amino acids. The V segment lost 5 bases and the J segment 8 bases; nucleotides outside the gene matches: 19. Per the germline V gene, CDR1 is DFQATT and CDR2 is SNEGSKA (reference sequence). CDR3 sequence reads: CSAWYSLAGRDVDEQFF. The CDR3, as DNA: TGCAGTGCTTGGTATTCGCTAGCGGGACGGGATGTTGATGAGCAGTTCTTC.